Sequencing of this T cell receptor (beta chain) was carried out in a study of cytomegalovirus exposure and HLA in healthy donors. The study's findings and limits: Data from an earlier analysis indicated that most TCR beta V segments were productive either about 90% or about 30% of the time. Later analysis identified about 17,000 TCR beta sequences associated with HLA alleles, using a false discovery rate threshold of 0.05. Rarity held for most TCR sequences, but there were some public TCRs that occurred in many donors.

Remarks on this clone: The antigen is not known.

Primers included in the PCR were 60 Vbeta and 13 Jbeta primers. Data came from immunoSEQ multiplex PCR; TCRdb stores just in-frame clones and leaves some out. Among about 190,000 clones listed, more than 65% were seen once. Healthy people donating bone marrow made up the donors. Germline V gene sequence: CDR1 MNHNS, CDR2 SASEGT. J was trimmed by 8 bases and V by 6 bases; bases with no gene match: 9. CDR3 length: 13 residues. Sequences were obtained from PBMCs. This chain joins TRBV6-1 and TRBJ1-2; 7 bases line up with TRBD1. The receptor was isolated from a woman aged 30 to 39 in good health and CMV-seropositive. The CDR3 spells CASSSGQALGYTF. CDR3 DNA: TGTGCCAGCAGCAGCGGACAGGCCTTAGGCTACACCTTC.